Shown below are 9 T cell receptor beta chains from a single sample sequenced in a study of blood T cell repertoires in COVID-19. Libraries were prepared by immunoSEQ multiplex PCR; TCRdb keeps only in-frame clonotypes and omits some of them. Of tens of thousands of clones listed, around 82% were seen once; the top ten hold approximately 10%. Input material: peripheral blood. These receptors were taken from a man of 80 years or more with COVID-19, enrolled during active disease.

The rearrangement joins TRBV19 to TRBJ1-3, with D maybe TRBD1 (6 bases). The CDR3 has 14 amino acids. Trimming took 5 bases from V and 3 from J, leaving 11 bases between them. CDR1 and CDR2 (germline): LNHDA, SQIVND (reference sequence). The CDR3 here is CASSPVDSGNTIYF. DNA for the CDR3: TGTGCCAGTAGTCCGGTGGACAGTGGAAACACCATATATTTT.

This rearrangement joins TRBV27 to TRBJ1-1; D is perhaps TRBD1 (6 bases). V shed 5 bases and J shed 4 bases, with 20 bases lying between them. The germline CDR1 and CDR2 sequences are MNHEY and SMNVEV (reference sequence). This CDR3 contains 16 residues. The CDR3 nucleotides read TGTGCCAGCAGTAAGAGGACAGTAGGAACAGGCACTGAAGCTTTCTTT. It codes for CASSKRTVGTGTEAFF.

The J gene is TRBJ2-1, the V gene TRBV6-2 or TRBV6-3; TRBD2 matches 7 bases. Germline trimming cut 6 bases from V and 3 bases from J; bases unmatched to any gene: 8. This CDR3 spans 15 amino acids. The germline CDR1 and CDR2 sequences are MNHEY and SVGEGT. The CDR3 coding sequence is TGTGCCAGCAGCCCCTCGGGGGAGGGCTACAATGAGCAGTTCTTC. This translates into CASSPSGEGYNEQFF.

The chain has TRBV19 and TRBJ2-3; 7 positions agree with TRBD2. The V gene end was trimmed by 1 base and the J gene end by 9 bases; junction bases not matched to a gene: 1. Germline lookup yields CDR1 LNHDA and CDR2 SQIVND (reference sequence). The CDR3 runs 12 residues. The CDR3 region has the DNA TGTGCCAGTAGTATAGGGGGGGGGACGCAGTATTTT. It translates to CASSIGGGTQYF.

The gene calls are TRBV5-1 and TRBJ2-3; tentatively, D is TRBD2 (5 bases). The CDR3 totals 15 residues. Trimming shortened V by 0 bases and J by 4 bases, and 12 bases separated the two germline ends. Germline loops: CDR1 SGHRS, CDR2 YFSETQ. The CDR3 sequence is CASSLVGLRADTQYF. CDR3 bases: TGCGCCAGCAGCTTGGTCGGACTTAGAGCAGATACGCAGTATTTT.

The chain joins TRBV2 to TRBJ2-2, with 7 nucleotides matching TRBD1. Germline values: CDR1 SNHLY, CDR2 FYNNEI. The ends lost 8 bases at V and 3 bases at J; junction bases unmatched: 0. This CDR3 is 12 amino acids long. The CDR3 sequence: CASDRDTGELFF. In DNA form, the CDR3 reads TGTGCCAGCGACAGGGACACCGGGGAGCTGTTTTTT.

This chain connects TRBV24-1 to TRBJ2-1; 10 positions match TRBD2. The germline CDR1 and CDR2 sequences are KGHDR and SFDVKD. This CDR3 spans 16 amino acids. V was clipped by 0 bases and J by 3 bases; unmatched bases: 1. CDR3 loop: CATSDLGLADYNEQFF. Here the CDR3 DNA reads TGTGCCACCAGTGATTTGGGACTAGCGGACTACAATGAGCAGTTCTTC.

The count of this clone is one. CDR3 sequence reads: CASSIAGGLETQYF. The CDR3 DNA sequence: TGTGCCAGTAGTATAGCGGGAGGGCTTGAGACCCAGTACTTC. This rearrangement joins TRBV19 to TRBJ2-5; 8 positions match TRBD2. CDR1 LNHDA and CDR2 SQIVND come from the germline V gene (reference sequence). J gave up 5 bases and V 1 base, and 3 bases lay outside the gene matches. The CDR3 is 14 residues long. Using reference TRBV19 and TRBJ2-5 for the parts outside the CDR3, the full variable domain is DGGITQSPKYLFRKEGQNVTLSCEQNLNHDAMYWYRQDPGQGLRLIYYSQIVNDFQKGDIAEGYSVSREKKESFPLTVTSAQKNPTAFYLCASSIAGGLETQYFGPGTRLLVL.

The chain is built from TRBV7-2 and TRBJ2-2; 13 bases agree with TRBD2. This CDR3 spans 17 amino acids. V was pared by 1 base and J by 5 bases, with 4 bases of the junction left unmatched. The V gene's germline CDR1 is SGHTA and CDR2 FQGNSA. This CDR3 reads CASSLGLAGGLTGELFF. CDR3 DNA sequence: TGTGCCAGCAGCTTAGGACTAGCGGGGGGTCTAACCGGGGAGCTGTTTTTT.